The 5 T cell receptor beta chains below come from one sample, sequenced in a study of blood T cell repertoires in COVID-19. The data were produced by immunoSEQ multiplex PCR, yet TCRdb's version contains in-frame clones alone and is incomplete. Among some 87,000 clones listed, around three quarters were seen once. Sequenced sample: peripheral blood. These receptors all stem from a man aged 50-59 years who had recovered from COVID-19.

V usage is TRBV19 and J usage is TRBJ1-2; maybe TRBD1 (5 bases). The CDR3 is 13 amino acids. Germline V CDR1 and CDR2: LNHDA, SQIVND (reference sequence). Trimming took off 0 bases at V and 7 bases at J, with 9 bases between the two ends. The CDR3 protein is CASSIEGVSGYTF. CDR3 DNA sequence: TGTGCCAGTAGTATAGAAGGGGTATCTGGCTACACCTTC.

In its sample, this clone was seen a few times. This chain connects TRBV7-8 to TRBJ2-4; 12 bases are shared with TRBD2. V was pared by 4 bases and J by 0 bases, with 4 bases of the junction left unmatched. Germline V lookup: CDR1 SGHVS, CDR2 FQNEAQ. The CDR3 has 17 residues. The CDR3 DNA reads TGTGCCAGCAGCTGGGGACTAGCGGGCTTAGCCAAAAACATTCAGTACTTC. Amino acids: CASSWGLAGLAKNIQYF.

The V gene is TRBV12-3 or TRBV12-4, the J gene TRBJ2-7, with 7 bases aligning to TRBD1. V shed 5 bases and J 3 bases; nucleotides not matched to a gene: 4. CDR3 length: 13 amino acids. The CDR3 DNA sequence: TGTGCCAGCAGTGCGACAGGGAACTACGAGCAGTACTTC. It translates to CASSATGNYEQYF.

As DNA, the CDR3 is TGTGCCAGCTCACTCGGACAGGCGAACACCGGGGAGCTGTTTTTT. It yields the protein CASSLGQANTGELFF. This rearrangement joins TRBV18 to TRBJ2-2, with 7 bases identical to TRBD1. Unmatched junction bases numbered 2, after V lost 4 bases and J lost 0 bases. This CDR3 spans 15 amino acids. Germline V gene data show CDR1 as KGHSH and CDR2 as LQKENI.

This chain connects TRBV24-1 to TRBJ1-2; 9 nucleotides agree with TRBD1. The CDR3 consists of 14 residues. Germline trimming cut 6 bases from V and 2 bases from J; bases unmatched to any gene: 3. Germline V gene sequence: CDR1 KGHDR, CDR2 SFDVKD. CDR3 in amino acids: CATSFGTGNYGYTF. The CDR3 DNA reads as TGTGCCACCAGTTTTGGGACAGGGAACTATGGCTACACCTTC.